The 2 T cell receptor beta chains below were found in one sample sequenced in a study of T cells in Graves' hyperthyroidism and ophthalmopathy. It was RNA transcripts that yielded the amplified TCR beta CDR3 regions. The HTBI set primed first-round TCR CDR3 RT-PCR. TCRdb independently ran MiXCR on the multiplex PCR reads; one entry per CDR3 protein. The data show about 270,000 distinct CDR3 sequences, approximately 23% seen once. The sequenced material came from blood. The receptors shown here come from a man aged 25-45 years with Graves' ophthalmopathy.

This clonotype was seen many times. The chain carries TRBV11-2 and TRBJ2-5; TRBD2 might be the D (5 bases). The CDR3 runs 14 residues. The germline V gene encodes CDR1 SGHAT and CDR2 FQNNGV. Trimming shortened V by 6 bases and J by 5 bases, and 16 bases separated the two germline ends. In DNA form, the CDR3 reads TGTGCCAGCAGGAACATTCGGGATGGGGAGACCCAGTACTTC. Protein: CASRNIRDGETQYF. The entire variable domain, with the rest obtained from reference TRBV11-2 and TRBJ2-5, is as follows: EAGVAQSPRYKIIEKRQSVAFWCNPISGHATLYWYQQILGQGPKLLIQFQNNGVVDDSQLPKDRFSAERLKGVDSTLKIQPAKLEDSAVYLCASRNIRDGETQYFGPGTRLLVL.

In regard to this clonotype: At one end the junction does not follow the germline gene, possibly because of a read error. The chain uses TRBV3-1 and TRBJ2-1, with TRBD1 as a possible D gene (5 bases). The CDR3 has 16 amino acids. Germline V gene lookup returns CDR1 LGHDT and CDR2 YNNKEL (reference sequence). This CDR3 is CTSSPLYRFTYNEQFF. CDR3 coding DNA: TGTACCAGCAGCCCCCTGTACAGGTTTACCTACAATGAGCAGTTCTTC.